These 6 T cell receptor beta chains were all obtained from the same sample, sequenced in a study of blood T cell repertoires in COVID-19. Sequencing was performed with immunoSEQ multiplex PCR; in TCRdb, only in-frame clones are kept and a portion is missing. The profile covers around 60,000 clones, with 88% appearing a single time and roughly 4% taken by the ten largest. Sequences were obtained from peripheral blood. Source of these receptors: a man in his fifties with active COVID-19.

CDR3 nucleotides: TGTGCCAGCAGCTCGGAGGGCGGTATCAATCAGCCCCAGCATTTT. Protein: CASSSEGGINQPQHF. The chain employs TRBV5-5 and TRBJ1-5; D not certain. This CDR3 region has 15 residues. V shed 3 bases and J shed 3 bases, with 13 bases lying between them. Germline V lookup: CDR1 SGHKS, CDR2 YYEKEE (reference sequence).

V gene TRBV6-5 combines with J gene TRBJ1-2; D remains ambiguous. The CDR3 is 13 residues long. CDR1 and CDR2 (germline): MNHEY, SVGAGI. Trimming cost V 8 bases and J 4 bases, with 14 bases left between them. CDR3 sequence (DNA): TGTGCCAGCTCCCCGGGTGACTCCTATGGCTACACCTTC. This sequence encodes CASSPGDSYGYTF.

The chain combines TRBV5-8 with TRBJ2-4; 8 bases map to TRBD1. Trimming at V came to 4 bases and at J to 6 bases, leaving 9 bases not matched to a gene. There are 15 residues in the CDR3. Germline V gene sequence: CDR1 SGHTS, CDR2 YDEGEE. The CDR3 loop reads CASSQKDRGLNIQYF. The CDR3 DNA reads as TGTGCCAGCAGCCAAAAAGACAGGGGATTAAACATTCAGTACTTC.

The rearrangement joins TRBV4-2 to TRBJ1-3; 11 positions agree with TRBD1. Germline CDR1 LGHNA, CDR2 YNFKEQ. The CDR3 runs 15 residues. With V trimmed by 8 bases and J by 1 base, 4 bases remained unmatched. Here the CDR3 reads CASAGQGDSGNTIYF. Here the CDR3 DNA reads TGTGCCAGCGCGGGACAGGGGGATTCTGGAAACACCATATATTTT.

The chain combines TRBV28 with TRBJ1-2; the D gene is possibly TRBD1 (6 bases). Trimming pared 5 bases from V and 4 bases from J, leaving 8 bases between. This CDR3 comprises 12 residues. CDR1 is MDHEN, CDR2 SYDVKM, per germline. The CDR3 DNA reads as TGTGCCAGCAGTAACAGGGCCTATGGCTACACCTTC. Residues: CASSNRAYGYTF.

The V gene is TRBV6-2 or TRBV6-3, the J gene TRBJ1-1; 7 bases line up with TRBD1. Germline trimming cut 3 bases from V and 2 bases from J; bases unmatched to any gene: 6. The germline V gene has CDR1 MNHEY and CDR2 SVGEGT. This CDR3 has 15 residues. The CDR3 protein is CASSYWTGRNTEAFF. CDR3 in DNA: TGTGCCAGCAGTTATTGGACAGGTAGAAACACTGAAGCTTTCTTT.